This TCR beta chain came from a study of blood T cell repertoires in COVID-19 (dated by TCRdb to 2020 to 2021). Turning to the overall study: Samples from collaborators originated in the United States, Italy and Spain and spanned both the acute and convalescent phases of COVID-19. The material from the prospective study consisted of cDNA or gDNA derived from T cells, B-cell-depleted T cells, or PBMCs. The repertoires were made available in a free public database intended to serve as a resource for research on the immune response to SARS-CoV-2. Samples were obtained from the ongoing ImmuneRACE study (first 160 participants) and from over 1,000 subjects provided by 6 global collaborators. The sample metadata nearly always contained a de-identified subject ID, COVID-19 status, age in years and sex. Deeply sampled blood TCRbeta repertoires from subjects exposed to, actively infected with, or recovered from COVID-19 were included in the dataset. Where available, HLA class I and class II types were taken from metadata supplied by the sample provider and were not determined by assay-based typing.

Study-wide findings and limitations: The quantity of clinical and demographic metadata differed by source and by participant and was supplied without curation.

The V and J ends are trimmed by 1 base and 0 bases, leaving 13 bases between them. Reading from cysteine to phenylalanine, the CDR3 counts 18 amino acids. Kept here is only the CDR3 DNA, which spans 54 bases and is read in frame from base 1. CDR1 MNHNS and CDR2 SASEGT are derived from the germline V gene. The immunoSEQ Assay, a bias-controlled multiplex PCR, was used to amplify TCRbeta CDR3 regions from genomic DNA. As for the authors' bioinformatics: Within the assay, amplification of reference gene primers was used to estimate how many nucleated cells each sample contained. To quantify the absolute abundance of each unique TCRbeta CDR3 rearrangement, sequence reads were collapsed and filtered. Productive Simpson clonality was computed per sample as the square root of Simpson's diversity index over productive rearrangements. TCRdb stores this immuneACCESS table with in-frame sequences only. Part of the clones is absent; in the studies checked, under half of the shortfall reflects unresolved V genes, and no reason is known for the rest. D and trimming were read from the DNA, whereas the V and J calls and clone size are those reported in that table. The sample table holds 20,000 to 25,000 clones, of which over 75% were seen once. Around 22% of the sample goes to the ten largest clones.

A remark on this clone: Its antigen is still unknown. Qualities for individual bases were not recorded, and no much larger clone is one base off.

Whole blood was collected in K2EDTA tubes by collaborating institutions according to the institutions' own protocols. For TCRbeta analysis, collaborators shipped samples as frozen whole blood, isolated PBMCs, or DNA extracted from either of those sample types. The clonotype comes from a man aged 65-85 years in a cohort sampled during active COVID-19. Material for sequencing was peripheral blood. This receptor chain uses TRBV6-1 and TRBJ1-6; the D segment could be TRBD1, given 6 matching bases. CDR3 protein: CASSEGGQGSSYNSPLHF. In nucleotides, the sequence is TGTGCCAGCAGTGAAGGGGGGCAGGGAAGCTCCTATAATTCACCCCTCCACTTT.